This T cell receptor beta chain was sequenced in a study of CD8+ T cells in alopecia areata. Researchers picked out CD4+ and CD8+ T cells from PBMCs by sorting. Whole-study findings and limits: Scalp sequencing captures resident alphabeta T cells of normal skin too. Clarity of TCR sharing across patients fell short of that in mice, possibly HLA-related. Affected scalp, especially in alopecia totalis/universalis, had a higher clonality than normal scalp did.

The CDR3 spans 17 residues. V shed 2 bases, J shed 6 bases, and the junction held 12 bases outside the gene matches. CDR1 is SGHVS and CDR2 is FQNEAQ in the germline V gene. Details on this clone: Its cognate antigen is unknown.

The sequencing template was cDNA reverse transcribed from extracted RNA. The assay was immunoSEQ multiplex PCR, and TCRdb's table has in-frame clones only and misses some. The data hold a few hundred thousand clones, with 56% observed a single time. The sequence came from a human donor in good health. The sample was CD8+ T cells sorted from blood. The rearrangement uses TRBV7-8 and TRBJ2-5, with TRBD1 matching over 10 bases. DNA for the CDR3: TGTGCCAGCAGCTTAACATTGGGGACAGGGGATAGGAAGACCCAGTACTTC. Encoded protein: CASSLTLGTGDRKTQYF. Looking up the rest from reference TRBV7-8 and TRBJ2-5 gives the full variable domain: GAGVSQSPRYKVAKRGQDVALRCDPISGHVSLFWYQQALGQGPEFLTYFQNEAQLDKSGLPSDRFFAERPEGSVSTLKIQRTQQEDSAVYLCASSLTLGTGDRKTQYFGPGTRLLVL.